Listed below are T cell receptor beta chains from one sample, sequenced in a study of shared clonotypes between healthy human individuals. Only in-frame clones appear in the TCRdb table, and some are missing; sequencing was by immunoSEQ multiplex PCR. The repertoire includes just over 2,000,000 clones, about 95% of them detected once, and 0.13% sits in the top ten. Sequencing input: naive CD4+ T cells sorted from blood. These receptors came from a man younger than 35 in good health. CDR3s include the opening cysteine and the closing phenylalanine or tryptophan. The D gene is left open where the match is weak. The size field is filled for only some rows; it gives once, few, many or a size class.

cdr3_nt cdr3_aa j_call v_call d_call clone_size
TGTGCCAGCAGCCTCTTTGAAGACACCGGGGAGCTGTTTTTT CASSLFEDTGELFF TRBJ2-2 TRBV7-6 NA NA
TGCAGCGAGCAAACAGGGGCGAACACTGAAGCTTTCTTT CSEQTGANTEAFF TRBJ1-1 TRBV29-1 TRBD1 once
TGTGCCAGCAGCCCGCGAGAGACCCAGTACTTC CASSPRETQYF TRBJ2-5 TRBV2 NA NA
TGCGCCAGCAGCTTACGGACAGGGTCGAGCACTGAAGCTTTCTTT CASSLRTGSSTEAFF TRBJ1-1 TRBV5-1 TRBD1 NA
TGTGCCAGCAGCTTAGACGGACTAGCGGGAAGGGAGCAGTTCTTC CASSLDGLAGREQFF TRBJ2-1 TRBV7-9 TRBD2 NA
TGTGCCAGCAGTTCCTCTAGTCGGTCGGCCTATGGCTACACCTTC CASSSSSRSAYGYTF TRBJ1-2 TRBV6-6 NA NA
TGTGCCAGCAGTTTTACCCACGGGAGTGGGATCTCCTTTGGCAATCAGCCCCAGCATTTT CASSFTHGSGISFGNQPQHF TRBJ1-5 TRBV28 NA NA
TGTGCCAGCAGCTTGGATGGGGGCGGCACAGATACGCAGTATTTT CASSLDGGGTDTQYF TRBJ2-3 TRBV5-4 NA NA
TGTGCCAGCACCACGCGACAGGGAAGTGGGAACACTGAAGCTTTCTTT CASTTRQGSGNTEAFF TRBJ1-1 TRBV5-4 TRBD1 NA
TGTGCCATCAGACCGGGACAGTCCTACAATGAGCAGTTCTTC CAIRPGQSYNEQFF TRBJ2-1 TRBV10-3 TRBD1 once
TGTGCCAGCAGCGTAGTCCCGACAGGGGATGAAAAACTGTTTTTT CASSVVPTGDEKLFF TRBJ1-4 TRBV9 TRBD1 NA
TGTGCCAGCGGTGACCGGGGGCCCCAGCATTTT CASGDRGPQHF TRBJ1-5 TRBV7-2 NA once
TGCAGTGCTAGAGATTCCTATGGCTACACCTTC CSARDSYGYTF TRBJ1-2 TRBV20-1 NA NA
TGCGCCAGCAGTGTTATAGGGGGTAATGGGGAGCTGTTTTTT CASSVIGGNGELFF TRBJ2-2 TRBV10-2 NA NA
TGCGCCAGCAGCTGGGGGCCCTTCGGGATGAACACTGAAGCTTTCTTT CASSWGPFGMNTEAFF TRBJ1-1 TRBV5-1 NA NA
TGTGCCAGCAGCCACCGATTCGGGGGGCACAATGAGCAGTTCTTC CASSHRFGGHNEQFF TRBJ2-1 TRBV7-2 NA NA
TGCGCCAGCAGCCTAGGACTAGCGGGTAGACAAGAGACCCAGTACTTC CASSLGLAGRQETQYF TRBJ2-5 TRBV5-1 TRBD2 NA
TGTGCCTGGAGTGTAGGAGGCGATTCCAACGAGCAGTACTTC CAWSVGGDSNEQYF TRBJ2-7 TRBV30 NA NA
TGTGCCTGGAACACCGGGACTAGCGGGAGCGAGCAGTACTTC CAWNTGTSGSEQYF TRBJ2-7 TRBV30 TRBD2 NA
TGTGCCAGCAGCTTAGACGGACTAGTATACGAGCAGTACTTC CASSLDGLVYEQYF TRBJ2-7 TRBV11-2 TRBD2 NA
TGTGCCAGTACAACAGGGTCAAATCAGCCCCAGCATTTT CASTTGSNQPQHF TRBJ1-5 TRBV19 NA once
TGTGCCAGCAGTTCAGGGATCGGCAACTATGGCTACACCTTC CASSSGIGNYGYTF TRBJ1-2 TRBV7-9 NA NA
TGTGCCAGCAGCCCCCCGGGGAGGAACACTGAAGCTTTCTTT CASSPPGRNTEAFF TRBJ1-1 TRBV2 NA NA
TGTGCCAGCAGCGTAGGGGCGGGGGCTAATGAAAAACTGTTTTTT CASSVGAGANEKLFF TRBJ1-4 TRBV9 NA once